The 2 T cell receptor beta chains given below trace back to one sample, sequenced in a study of blood T cell repertoires in COVID-19. The table came from immunoSEQ multiplex PCR; TCRdb's copy has only in-frame clones and leaves some out. Of hundreds of thousands of clones detected, about 91% appear once; the ten largest clones hold 2.6%. Input material: PBMCs or T cells enriched from blood (not recorded which). These receptors came from a woman between 25 and 40 years old with acute COVID-19.

This chain joins TRBV7-9 and TRBJ2-1, with 8 bases identical to TRBD1. V was clipped by 5 bases and J by 9 bases; unmatched bases: 9. There are 14 residues in the CDR3. Germline V CDR1 and CDR2: SEHNR, FQNEAQ (reference sequence). CDR3 DNA sequence: TGTGCCAGCAGCCCACCCTCAGGGGGCATTGAGCAGTTCTTC. This sequence encodes CASSPPSGGIEQFF.

The chain has TRBV3-1 (or the pseudogene TRBV3-2) and TRBJ2-5; D uncertain. Per germline, CDR1 LGHDT and CDR2 YNNKEL (reference sequence). V lost 2 bases, J lost 4 bases, and 8 bases lay in between. This CDR3 is built from 13 residues. The CDR3 DNA is TGTGCCAGCAGCCAAATGACTCGAGAGACCCAGTACTTC. Its translation is CASSQMTRETQYF.